This TCR beta chain came from a study of radiation and T cells in renal cell carcinoma (dated by TCRdb to 2019 to 2021). In terms of the full investigation: Samples were obtained from a clinical trial, in which 15 Gy stereotactic body radiation therapy was delivered to primary renal cell carcinomas and nephrectomy was performed 4 weeks later. In total, 50 to 60 samples underwent TCR beta sequencing: around 25 tumors plus 27 peripheral blood samples. In the approximately 58 samples combined, roughly 4.4 million unique CDR3 nucleotide sequences were found, encoding roughly 3,000,000 unique CDR3 amino acid sequences.

Trimming removed 1 base from V and 7 bases from J; the gene matches leave 13 bases unexplained. The CDR3 spans 17 residues, from the cysteine through the phenylalanine. Just the 51-base CDR3 DNA is kept, in frame starting at base 1. The germline V gene gives CDR1 as MGHRA and CDR2 as YSYEKL. According to the study, the label for this sample's time point signals: baseline pretreatment blood. The sample's treatment or condition, from its label and the paper: 15 Gy SBRT to primary tumor, nephrectomy 4 weeks later. To track tumor-enriched clonotypes, serial peripheral blood was sampled from radiation-treated patients at baseline and at 2 weeks and 4 weeks after SBRT. Renal cell carcinoma with clear cell pathology was present in all patients. Genomic DNA for TCR sequencing was prepared using the QIAamp DNA Blood Mini Kit (Qiagen). Samples were included in the analyses only if all quality control checks were passed.

Points on this clone: No antigen is known for it. Base quality data are lacking; no much larger clone is found one base away.

Study-level results and caveats: Because pretreatment tumor biopsies were not available, the study could not determine whether clonotypes were already present within the tumor at baseline. In blood, the top tumor clonotypes increased from baseline to 2 weeks after radiation and then shrank by 4 weeks, which suggests a temporary expansion of tumor-resident clones. With a single-armed trial design, the study had no way to address how radiation dose or scheduling affects the TCR repertoire. Dynamics of the blood repertoire were not tracked past 4 weeks after treatment.

TCR beta libraries were generated from genomic DNA with the immunoSEQ kit, following the manufacturer's recommendations. Library preparation used a first multiplex PCR with proprietary primers, then a second PCR adding unique barcodes, with bead cleanups after each round. Each sample batch included a kit-provided positive control reaction and a negative control reaction. The final libraries were assessed on an Agilent 4200 TapeStation D1000 ScreenTape, pooled by volume, and quantified by qPCR. Sequencing was performed on an Illumina NextSeq500 with a MidOutput 150-cycle cartridge, and 156 Read1 and 15 Index1 cycles were run with kit custom primers. The pooled library was loaded at about 0.93 pM with about 18% PhiX control spiked in. For the original study's pipeline: Vendor-processed data were analyzed in R, with a clonotype defined as all T cells sharing the same CDR3 nucleotide sequence. In the clone abundance analyses, frequencies in each sample were normalized to that sample's 10,000 most abundant clones. Public T cell clones, averaging fewer than five per sample, were removed before analysis. A difference in abundance of at least 32-fold between compartments was used to define tumor-enriched and baseline blood-enriched clonotypes. A beta-binomial differential abundance model was used to identify clonotypes that expanded or contracted between blood time points. Tumor-blood repertoire similarity was measured with the Baroni-Urbani and Buser coefficient, and group comparisons used two-tailed Wilcoxon tests in R. TCRdb took over this immuneACCESS table, retaining in-frame rearrangements with V and J assigned. Such tables are incomplete; in checked studies, under half of the missing clones stem from an unresolved V gene, and the remainder is unexplained. D and trimming were read from the DNA, whereas the V and J calls and clone size are those reported in that table. The sample data list some 100,000 clones, and 82% of these were observed just once. The top ten hold almost 6.5% of the sample.

Sequences were derived from blood, sampled from a patient whose treatment included radiotherapy and nephrectomy. The rearranged segments are TRBV4-1 and TRBJ2-7; the junction holds 10 bases that match TRBD2. The receptor's source is a man in his sixties with renal cell carcinoma. The nucleotides read TGCGCCAGCAGCCAAGTCCTAGCGGGAGCGCGCGGAAAAGAGCAGTACTTC. This yields the protein CASSQVLAGARGKEQYF.